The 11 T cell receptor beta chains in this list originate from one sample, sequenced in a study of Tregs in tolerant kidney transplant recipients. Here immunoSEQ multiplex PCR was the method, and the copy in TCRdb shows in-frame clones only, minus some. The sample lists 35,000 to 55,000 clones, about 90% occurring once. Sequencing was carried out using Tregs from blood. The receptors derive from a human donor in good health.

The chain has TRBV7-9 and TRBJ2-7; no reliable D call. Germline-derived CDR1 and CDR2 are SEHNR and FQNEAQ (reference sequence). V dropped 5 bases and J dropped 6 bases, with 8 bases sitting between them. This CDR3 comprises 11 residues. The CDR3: CASSRASEQYF. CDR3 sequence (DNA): TGTGCCAGCAGCCGGGCGAGCGAGCAGTACTTC.

Here the CDR3 reads CATSREIVQDYGYTF. CDR3 coding DNA: TGTGCCACCAGCAGAGAGATCGTACAGGACTATGGCTACACCTTC. The chain combines TRBV15 with TRBJ1-2, with a possible D match to TRBD1 (5 bases). V shed 0 bases and J shed 3 bases, with 11 bases lying between them. This CDR3 has 15 amino acids. Per the germline V gene, CDR1 is LNHNV and CDR2 is YYDKDF (reference sequence).

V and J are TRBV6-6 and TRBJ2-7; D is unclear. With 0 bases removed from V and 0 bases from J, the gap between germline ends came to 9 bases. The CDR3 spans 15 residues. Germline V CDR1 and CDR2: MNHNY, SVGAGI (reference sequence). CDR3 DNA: TGTGCCAGCAGTTACTCTCCCGGGCACTCCTACGAGCAGTACTTC. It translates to CASSYSPGHSYEQYF.

The CDR3 sequence: CASSEGGRGTGELFF. CDR3 bases: TGTGCCAGCAGTGAAGGAGGCCGAGGGACCGGGGAGCTGTTTTTT. V and J are TRBV2 and TRBJ2-2, with D possibly being TRBD2 (5 bases). CDR3 size: 15 residues. V shed 1 base and J shed 5 bases, with 11 bases lying between them. The V gene's germline CDR1 is SNHLY and CDR2 FYNNEI. Filled out from reference TRBV2 and TRBJ2-2, the complete variable domain reads EPEVTQTPSHQVTQMGQEVILRCVPISNHLYFYWYRQILGQKVEFLVSFYNNEISEKSEIFDDQFSVERPDGSNFTLKIRSTKLEDSAMYFCASSEGGRGTGELFFGEGSRLTVL.

CDR3: CSVERNEQFF. Here the CDR3 DNA reads TGCAGTGTGGAGAGGAATGAGCAGTTCTTC. The chain carries TRBV20-1 and TRBJ2-1, with no clear D. The CDR3 length is 10 residues. CDR1 and CDR2 (germline): DFQATT, SNEGSKA (reference sequence). The V end was cut by 7 bases, the J end by 7 bases, with 8 bases between.

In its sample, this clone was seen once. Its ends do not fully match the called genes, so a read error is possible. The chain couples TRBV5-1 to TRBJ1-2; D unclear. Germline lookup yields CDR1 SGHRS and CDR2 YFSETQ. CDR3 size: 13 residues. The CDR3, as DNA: TGCGCCAGCAGCTTGGGTCCCCAGGTCCCTGTATCCTTC. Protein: CASSLGPQVPVSF.

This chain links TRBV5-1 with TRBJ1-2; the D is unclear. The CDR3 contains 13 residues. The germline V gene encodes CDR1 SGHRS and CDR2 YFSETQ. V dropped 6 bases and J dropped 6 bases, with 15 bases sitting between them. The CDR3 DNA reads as TGCGCCAGCACCCGGGTGGGTACGGATGGCTACACCTTC. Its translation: CASTRVGTDGYTF.

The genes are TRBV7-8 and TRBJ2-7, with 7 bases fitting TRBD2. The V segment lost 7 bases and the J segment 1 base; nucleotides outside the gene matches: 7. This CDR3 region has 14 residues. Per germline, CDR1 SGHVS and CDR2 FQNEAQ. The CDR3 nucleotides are TGTGCCAGCATCCCAGGGAGGGAATCCTACGAGCAGTACTTC. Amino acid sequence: CASIPGRESYEQYF.

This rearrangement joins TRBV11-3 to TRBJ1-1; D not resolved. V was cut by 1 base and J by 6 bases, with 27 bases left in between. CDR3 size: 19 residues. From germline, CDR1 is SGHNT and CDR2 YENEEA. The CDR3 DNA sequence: TGTGCCAGCAGCTTAGTCTTACGATACACGGGTGAGGTAGCTTCTGAAGCTTTCTTT. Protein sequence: CASSLVLRYTGEVASEAFF.

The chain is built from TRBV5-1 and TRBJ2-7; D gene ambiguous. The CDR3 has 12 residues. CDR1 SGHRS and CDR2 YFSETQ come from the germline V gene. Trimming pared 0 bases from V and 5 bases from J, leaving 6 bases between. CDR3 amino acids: CASSLVGNEQYF. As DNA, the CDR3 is TGCGCCAGCAGCTTGGTTGGGAACGAGCAGTACTTC. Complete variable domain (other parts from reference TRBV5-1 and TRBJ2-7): KAGVTQTPRYLIKTRGQQVTLSCSPISGHRSVSWYQQTPGQGLQFLFEYFSETQRNKGNFPGRFSGRQFSNSRSEMNVSTLELGDSALYLCASSLVGNEQYFGPGTRLTVT.

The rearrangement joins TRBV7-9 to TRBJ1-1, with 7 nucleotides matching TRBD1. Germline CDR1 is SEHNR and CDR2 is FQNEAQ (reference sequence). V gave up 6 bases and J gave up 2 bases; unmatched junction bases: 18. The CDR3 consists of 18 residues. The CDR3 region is CASRALGAAGGENTEAFF. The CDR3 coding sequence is TGTGCCAGCAGAGCTTTGGGGGCGGCAGGGGGTGAAAACACTGAAGCTTTCTTT.